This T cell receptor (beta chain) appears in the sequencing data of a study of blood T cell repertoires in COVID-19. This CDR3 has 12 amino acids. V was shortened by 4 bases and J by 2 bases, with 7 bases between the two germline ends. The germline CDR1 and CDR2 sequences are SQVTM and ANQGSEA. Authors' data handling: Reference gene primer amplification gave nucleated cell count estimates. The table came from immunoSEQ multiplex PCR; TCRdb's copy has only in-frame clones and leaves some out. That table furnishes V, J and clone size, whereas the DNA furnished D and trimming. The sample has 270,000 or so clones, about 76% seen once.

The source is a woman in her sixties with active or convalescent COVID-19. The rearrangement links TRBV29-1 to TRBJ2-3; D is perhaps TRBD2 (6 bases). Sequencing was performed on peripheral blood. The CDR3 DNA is TGCAGCGTTGGGGACTCCACAGATACGCAGTATTTT. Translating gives CSVGDSTDTQYF.